This entry describes one TCR beta chain. The entry originates in a study of blood T cell repertoires in COVID-19. Overall study: From the United States, Italy and Spain came samples of acute and convalescent COVID-19. In each case, the material was cDNA or gDNA derived from T cells, B-cell-depleted T cells, or PBMCs.

Assay used: immunoSEQ multiplex PCR; TCRdb lists only in-frame clones, some missing. The sample lists hundreds of thousands of clones; roughly 84% were seen once. Trimming left V 3 bases short and J 0 bases short, with 11 bases between. The CDR3 is made up of 15 amino acids. CDR1 SGDLS and CDR2 YYNGEE come from the germline V gene. The study counted Cohort 3 donors as recovered given two negative PCRs, clearance, or symptom resolution. J is TRBJ2-3 and V is TRBV9, with D uncertain. Sequenced input: PBMCs or T cells enriched from blood (not recorded which). This clonotype was obtained from a woman in her 30s who had recovered from COVID-19. The CDR3 region is CASSGDFLSTDTQYF. In DNA form, the CDR3 reads TGTGCCAGCAGCGGAGACTTCTTAAGCACAGATACGCAGTATTTT.